This T cell receptor beta chain derives from a study of blood T cells in healthy people across ages. Findings and limits, study-wide: Getting older went along with TCR beta diversity per million T cells dropping roughly linearly. Both naive CD4+ cell counts and diversity were greater in long-lived donors than in aged donors.

Combining a sample-barcoded 5' primer with a J-beta primer mix, a second PCR ran for about 6 to 11 cycles. TCRdb re-called the 5' RACE reads through MiXCR, storing one row per CDR3 protein. The sample yields 600,000 to 900,000 distinct CDR3 sequences, about a quarter seen once. Comment on this clonotype: Its antigen is as yet unknown.

Germline CDR1 SEHNR, CDR2 FQNEAQ (reference sequence). V was pared by 1 base and J by 4 bases, with 16 bases between. The CDR3 is 16 amino acids. The same data also went into a second study, on T cells of mothers and their children. Per that paper: Donation came from a few healthy Caucasian mothers together with their six children.

This chain joins TRBV7-9 and TRBJ2-5; D might be TRBD1 or TRBD2, each matching 5 bases. The sample was blood. This sequence was found in a boy between 10 and 17 years old in good health. CDR3 bases: TGTGCCAGCAGCTTAGGAGGGAAAAAAAGGGGAGAGACCCAGTACTTC. Translated: CASSLGGKKRGETQYF. Combining the CDR3 with reference TRBV7-9 and TRBJ2-5 gives the whole variable domain DTGVSQNPRHKITKRGQNVTFRCDPISEHNRLYWYRQTLGQGPEFLTYFQNEAQLEKSRLLSDRFSAERPKGSFSTLEIQRTEQGDSAMYLCASSLGGKKRGETQYFGPGTRLLVL.